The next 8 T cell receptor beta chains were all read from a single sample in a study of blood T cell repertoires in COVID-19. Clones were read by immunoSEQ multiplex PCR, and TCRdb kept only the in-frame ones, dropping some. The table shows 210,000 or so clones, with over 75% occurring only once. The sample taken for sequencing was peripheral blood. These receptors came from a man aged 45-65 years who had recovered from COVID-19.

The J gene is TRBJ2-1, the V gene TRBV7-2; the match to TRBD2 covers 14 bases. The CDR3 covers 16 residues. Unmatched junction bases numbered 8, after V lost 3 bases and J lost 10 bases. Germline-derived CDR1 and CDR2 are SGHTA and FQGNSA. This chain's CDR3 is CASSFRTSGGSREQFF. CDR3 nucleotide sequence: TGTGCCAGCAGCTTCCGGACTAGCGGGGGGTCAAGGGAGCAGTTCTTC. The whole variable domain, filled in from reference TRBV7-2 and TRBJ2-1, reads GAGVSQSPSNKVTEKGKDVELRCDPISGHTALYWYRQSLGQGLEFLIYFQGNSAPDKSGLPSDRFSAERTGGSVSTLTIQRTQQEDSAVYLCASSFRTSGGSREQFFGPGTRLTVL.

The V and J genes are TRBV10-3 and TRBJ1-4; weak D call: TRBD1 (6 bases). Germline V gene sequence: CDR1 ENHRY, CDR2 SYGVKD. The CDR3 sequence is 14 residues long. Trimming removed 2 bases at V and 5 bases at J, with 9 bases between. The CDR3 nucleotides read TGTGCCATCAGTGAGGTGGACAGAAATGAAAAACTGTTTTTT. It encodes CAISEVDRNEKLFF.

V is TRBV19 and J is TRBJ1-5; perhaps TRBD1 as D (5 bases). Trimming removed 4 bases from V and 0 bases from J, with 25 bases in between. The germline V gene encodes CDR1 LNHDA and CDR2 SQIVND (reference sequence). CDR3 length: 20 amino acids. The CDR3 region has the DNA TGTGCCAGTAGTAAAACCCGATTGGGGGGGACCCAATATAGCAATCAGCCCCAGCATTTT. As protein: CASSKTRLGGTQYSNQPQHF.

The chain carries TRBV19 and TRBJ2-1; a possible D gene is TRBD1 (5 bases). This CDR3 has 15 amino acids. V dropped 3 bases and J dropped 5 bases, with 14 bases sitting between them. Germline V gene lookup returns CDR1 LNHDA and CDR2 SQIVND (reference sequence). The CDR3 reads CASSMRTDSNNEQFF. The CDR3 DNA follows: TGTGCCAGTAGTATGAGAACCGACAGTAACAATGAGCAGTTCTTC.

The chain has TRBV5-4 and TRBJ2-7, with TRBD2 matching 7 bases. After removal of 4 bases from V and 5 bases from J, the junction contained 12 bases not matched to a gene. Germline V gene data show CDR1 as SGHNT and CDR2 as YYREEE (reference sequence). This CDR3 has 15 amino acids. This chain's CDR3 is CASSDPWTSSDEQYF. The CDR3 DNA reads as TGTGCCAGCAGCGACCCCTGGACTAGTTCCGACGAGCAGTACTTC.

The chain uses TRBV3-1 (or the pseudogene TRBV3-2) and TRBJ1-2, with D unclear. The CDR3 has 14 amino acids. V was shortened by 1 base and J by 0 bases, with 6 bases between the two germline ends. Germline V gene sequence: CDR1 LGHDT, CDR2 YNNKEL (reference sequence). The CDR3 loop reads CASSQGTSNYGYTF. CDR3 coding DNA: TGTGCCAGCAGCCAAGGGACTTCTAACTATGGCTACACCTTC.

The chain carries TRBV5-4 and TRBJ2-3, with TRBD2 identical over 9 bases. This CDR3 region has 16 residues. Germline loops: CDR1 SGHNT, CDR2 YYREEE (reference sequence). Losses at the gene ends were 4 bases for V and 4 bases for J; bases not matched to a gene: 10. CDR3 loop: CASSTRGGRVSDTQYF. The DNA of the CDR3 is TGTGCCAGCAGCACGAGGGGCGGGAGGGTATCAGATACGCAGTATTTT. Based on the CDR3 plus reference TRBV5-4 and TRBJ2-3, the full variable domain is ETGVTQSPTHLIKTRGQQVTLRCSSQSGHNTVSWYQQALGQGPQFIFQYYREEENGRGNFPPRFSGLQFPNYSSELNVNALELDDSALYLCASSTRGGRVSDTQYFGPGTRLTVL.

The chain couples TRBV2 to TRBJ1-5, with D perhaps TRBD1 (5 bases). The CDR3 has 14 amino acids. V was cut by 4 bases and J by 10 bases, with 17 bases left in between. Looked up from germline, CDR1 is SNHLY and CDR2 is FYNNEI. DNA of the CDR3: TGTGCCAGCAGTGCCCCAACAGTGGGGGGACCCCAGCATTTT. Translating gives CASSAPTVGGPQHF. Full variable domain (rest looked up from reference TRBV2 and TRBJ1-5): EPEVTQTPSHQVTQMGQEVILRCVPISNHLYFYWYRQILGQKVEFLVSFYNNEISEKSEIFDDQFSVERPDGSNFTLKIRSTKLEDSAMYFCASSAPTVGGPQHFGDGTRLSIL.